The 17 T cell receptor beta chains listed next were all sequenced from one sample in a study of identical twins (dated by TCRdb to the mid-2010s). Library prep was done by 5' RACE. The sample was run on an Illumina HiSeq 2000. The public reads were run again by TCRdb, first through fastp at Q25 and then through MiXCR, and only productive beta chains were kept. Every distinct CDR3 protein forms one entry, paired with its most common genes and DNA. For this sample the table gives over 550,000 distinct CDR3 sequences, of which about 7.1% were detected only once. Of the sample, roughly 1.6% falls within the top ten clones. The data were also submitted as part of a second study, on yellow fever vaccine responses in identical twins.

The sequenced material came from PBMCs. These receptor sequences come from a woman aged 18 to 35 in good health.

The genes are TRBV20-1 and TRBJ2-3; 7 bases are a match to TRBD1. The assigned J gene may be wrong: the sequence end matches TRBJ1-5 better. CDR1 and CDR2 from the germline V gene are DFQATT and SNEGSKA (reference sequence). The CDR3 totals 15 residues. The CDR3, as DNA: TGCAGTGCTTTTCCCCCAGGGGGGGCCATCGATACGCAGCATTTT. Amino acids: CSAFPPGGAIDTQHF.

There are a few counts of this clonotype. The chain carries TRBV6-5 and TRBJ1-1; the D is unclear. Trimming shortened V by 2 bases and J by 4 bases, and 11 bases separated the two germline ends. CDR1 MNHEY and CDR2 SVGAGI come from the germline V gene. The CDR3 sequence is 14 residues long. Here the CDR3 reads CASSYALTVTEAFF. The CDR3 DNA is TGTGCCAGCAGTTACGCACTGACGGTCACTGAAGCTTTCTTT.

This clonotype turned up a few times. Here the CDR3 reads CASSLDSLVKYF. The CDR3 DNA is TGTGCCAGCAGCTTAGACAGCCTAGTAAAGTACTTC. This rearrangement joins TRBV7-8 to TRBJ2-4; D is undetermined. The germline CDR1 and CDR2 sequences are SGHVS and FQNEAQ. V lost 1 base, J lost 14 bases, and 12 bases lay in between. CDR3 length equals 12 residues.

This clonotype was counted a few times. This rearrangement joins TRBV12-3 or TRBV12-4 to TRBJ1-2, with D unresolved. The V gene lost 4 bases and the J gene lost 2 bases, with 8 bases spanning the gap. The CDR3 runs to 13 residues. The CDR3 spells CASSSRNNYGYTF. In DNA, the CDR3 is TGTGCCAGCAGTTCCAGGAACAACTATGGCTACACCTTC.

Points on this clonotype: Its ends do not fully match the called genes, so a read error is possible. CDR3 sequence: CSVVFAVRSHTDTQCF. Here the CDR3 DNA reads TGCAGCGTTGTTTTCGCGGTAAGGAGTCACACAGATACGCAGTGTTTT. This chain links TRBV29-1 with TRBJ2-3, with D uncertain. The V gene's germline CDR1 is SQVTM and CDR2 ANQGSEA. The CDR3 consists of 16 residues.

This clonotype was counted ten times or more. The V gene is TRBV6-5, the J gene TRBJ2-4; 8 nucleotides align to TRBD1. Germline assignment: CDR1 MNHEY and CDR2 SVGAGI. This CDR3 spans 16 amino acids. V was pared by 2 bases and J by 2 bases, with 5 bases of the junction left unmatched. CDR3 bases: TGTGCCAGCAGTTACGAGACAGGGGACCCCAAAAACATTCAGTACTTC. Protein: CASSYETGDPKNIQYF.

This chain uses TRBV20-1 with TRBJ1-2; no reliable D call. Germline V gives CDR1 DFQATT, CDR2 SNEGSKA (reference sequence). V lost 8 bases, J lost 0 bases, and 10 bases lay in between. The CDR3 runs to 12 residues. CDR3 bases: TGCAGTTCCGACAATGCTAACTATGGCTACACCTTC. Translated, it gives CSSDNANYGYTF.

V gene TRBV3-1 combines with J gene TRBJ1-3; 9 bases fit TRBD1. Losses at the gene ends were 3 bases for V and 6 bases for J; bases not matched to a gene: 6. The CDR3 length is 15 residues. Germline V gene sequence: CDR1 LGHDT, CDR2 YNNKEL (reference sequence). CDR3 coding DNA: TGTGCCAGCAGCCACGCCGGGACAGGGATAAACACCATATATTTT. Its protein is CASSHAGTGINTIYF.

In its sample, this clonotype was seen a few times. The chain is built from TRBV27 and TRBJ1-2; weak D call: TRBD1 (6 bases). Between the trimmed V and J ends, which lost 2 bases and 5 bases, there was a span of 9 bases. CDR1 and CDR2 from the germline V gene are MNHEY and SMNVEV (reference sequence). This CDR3 comprises 13 residues. The CDR3 region has the DNA TGTGCCAGCAGTTTACAGGGGCAATATGGCTACACCTTC. This codes for CASSLQGQYGYTF.

The chain uses TRBV24-1 and TRBJ2-7, with a tentative D call TRBD2 (6 bases). This CDR3 contains 13 residues. With 4 bases removed from V and 6 bases from J, the gap between germline ends came to 12 bases. From germline, CDR1 is KGHDR and CDR2 SFDVKD. CDR3: CATSDSGLSEQYF. The CDR3 DNA reads as TGTGCCACCAGTGACTCGGGACTCAGCGAGCAGTACTTC.

The J gene is TRBJ2-7, the V gene TRBV6-1; TRBD1 agrees at 11 bases. V shed 4 bases and J 7 bases; nucleotides not matched to a gene: 6. The CDR3 length is 14 residues. Per the germline V gene, CDR1 is MNHNS and CDR2 is SASEGT. The CDR3 sequence: CASSGGQGAHEQYV. The CDR3 DNA is TGTGCCAGCAGTGGAGGACAGGGGGCGCATGAGCAGTACGTC.

The sample holds a few counts of this clonotype. The chain links TRBV5-1 to TRBJ1-4, with 9 bases matching TRBD1. CDR1 and CDR2 (germline): SGHRS, YFSETQ. The length of the CDR3 is 15 residues. The V gene end was trimmed by 4 bases and the J gene end by 5 bases; junction bases not matched to a gene: 6. For the CDR3, the DNA is TGCGCCAGCAGCGGAAAGACAGGGGGGAATGAAAAACTGTTTTTT. Protein product: CASSGKTGGNEKLFF.

The chain carries TRBV29-1 and TRBJ2-1; D remains ambiguous. CDR1 is SQVTM and CDR2 is ANQGSEA in the germline V gene. This CDR3 has 13 residues. V lost 5 bases and J 2 bases, leaving 10 bases between the germline ends. Here the CDR3 DNA reads TGCAGCGTTCAGAGCCCCACCTACAATGAGCAGTTCTTC. This gives the protein CSVQSPTYNEQFF.

This clonotype has at least ten counts. The chain recombines TRBV5-1 with TRBJ2-1; D perhaps matches TRBD1 (6 bases). This CDR3 comprises 13 residues. Germline CDR1 reads SGHRS; CDR2 reads YFSETQ. Trimming took off 5 bases at V and 8 bases at J, with 14 bases between the two ends. CDR3 nucleotide sequence: TGCGCCAGCAGAAGGGGGTCGGTGGATGAGCAGTTCTTC. It specifies CASRRGSVDEQFF. The full variable domain, completed using reference TRBV5-1 and TRBJ2-1, is KAGVTQTPRYLIKTRGQQVTLSCSPISGHRSVSWYQQTPGQGLQFLFEYFSETQRNKGNFPGRFSGRQFSNSRSEMNVSTLELGDSALYLCASRRGSVDEQFFGPGTRLTVL.

V and J are TRBV19 and TRBJ1-1; D remains ambiguous. CDR1 is LNHDA and CDR2 is SQIVND in the germline V gene (reference sequence). V was trimmed by 3 bases and J by 4 bases, leaving 12 bases between them. The CDR3 loop spans 14 amino acids. Here the CDR3 reads CASSISGLSTEAFF. Here the CDR3 DNA reads TGTGCCAGTAGTATCTCGGGGTTGAGCACTGAAGCTTTCTTT.

Many counts were recorded for this clonotype. The chain employs TRBV12-3 or TRBV12-4 and TRBJ1-1, with unresolved D. The CDR3 is 13 residues long. Trimming shortened V by 1 base and J by 1 base, and 4 bases separated the two germline ends. This CDR3 is CASSLGQNTEAFF. The CDR3 nucleotides read TGTGCCAGCAGTTTAGGCCAGAACACTGAAGCTTTCTTT.

The table lists this clonotype with a few counts. This chain uses TRBV25-1 with TRBJ2-7, with D tentatively TRBD1 or TRBD2 (6 bases each). With 5 bases removed from V and 6 bases from J, the gap between germline ends came to 11 bases. CDR1 is MGHDK, CDR2 SYGVNS, per germline. The CDR3 is 12 amino acids. CDR3: CASSWGAGEQYV. DNA of the CDR3: TGTGCCAGCAGTTGGGGGGCTGGCGAGCAGTACGTC.